These 27 T cell receptor beta chains came from one sample sequenced in a study of T cell changes during pregnancy in multiple sclerosis. Profiled with immunoSEQ multiplex PCR; TCRdb holds only in-frame clones, not every one. This repertoire shows about 80,000 clones, 90% to 95% found once; its top ten account for less than 3%. The sample was peripheral blood, taken before pregnancy. The receptors originated from a female donor with multiple sclerosis, enrolled in a pregnancy study.

The J gene is TRBJ1-2, the V gene TRBV5-4; 7 nucleotides match TRBD1. The trim removed 4 bases at V and 3 bases at J, leaving 6 bases unmatched. CDR3 length: 14 amino acids. Germline lookup yields CDR1 SGHNT and CDR2 YYREEE (reference sequence). The CDR3 here is CASSEDRAYYGYTF. CDR3 DNA: TGTGCCAGCAGCGAAGACAGGGCGTACTATGGCTACACCTTC.

The chain is built from TRBV10-3 and TRBJ1-1, with D maybe TRBD1 (5 bases). The CDR3 extends over 12 amino acids. V shed 11 bases and J shed 2 bases, with 12 bases lying between them. The V gene's germline CDR1 is ENHRY and CDR2 SYGVKD. The CDR3 nucleotides read TGTGCCGCAAGGGGCGTCAACACTGAAGCTTTCTTT. The encoded protein is CAARGVNTEAFF.

This rearrangement joins TRBV28 to TRBJ1-1, with D maybe TRBD1 (5 bases). This CDR3 region has 15 residues. Trimming shortened V by 5 bases and J by 6 bases, and 19 bases separated the two germline ends. Germline V gene sequence: CDR1 MDHEN, CDR2 SYDVKM. Written as DNA, the CDR3 is TGTGCCAGCAGTCCTCAGGGATCTTCTGGGGCTGAAGCTTTCTTT. It translates to CASSPQGSSGAEAFF.

The rearrangement uses TRBV28 and TRBJ1-1; 12 nucleotides align to TRBD1. With V trimmed by 6 bases and J by 2 bases, 1 base remained unmatched. CDR1 is MDHEN, CDR2 SYDVKM, per germline. This CDR3 region has 14 residues. The CDR3 sequence is CASRGTGGNTEAFF. As DNA, the CDR3 is TGTGCCAGCAGAGGGACAGGGGGCAACACTGAAGCTTTCTTT.

The rearrangement links TRBV6-6 to TRBJ1-1; 9 bases map to TRBD1. J was trimmed by 6 bases and V by 5 bases; bases with no gene match: 10. CDR1 MNHNY and CDR2 SVGAGI come from the germline V gene (reference sequence). The CDR3 consists of 15 residues. CDR3 sequence reads: CASSRAGDRDAEAFF. The CDR3 nucleotides are TGTGCCAGCAGTCGGGCCGGGGACAGGGACGCTGAAGCTTTCTTT.

The chain carries TRBV19 and TRBJ1-1, with 8 bases that match TRBD1. The V gene's germline CDR1 is LNHDA and CDR2 SQIVND (reference sequence). Trimming at V came to 9 bases and at J to 0 bases, leaving 9 bases not matched to a gene. This CDR3 is built from 15 residues. As DNA, the CDR3 is TGTGCCAGCGCTGGACAGGGATTCATGAACACTGAAGCTTTCTTT. As protein: CASAGQGFMNTEAFF.

The sample holds one count of this clone. V and J are TRBV18 and TRBJ1-5; D unclear. Trimming took 3 bases from V and 4 from J, leaving 7 bases between them. The CDR3 contains 13 residues. Germline CDR1 KGHSH, CDR2 LQKENI. The CDR3: CASSPSRNQPQHF. CDR3 bases: TGTGCCAGCTCACCCTCGAGGAATCAGCCCCAGCATTTT.

The CDR3 sequence: CASSWGQGDQPQHF. Written as DNA, the CDR3 is TGTGCCAGCAGTTGGGGACAGGGGGATCAGCCCCAGCATTTT. The chain recombines TRBV2 with TRBJ1-5; 11 bases agree with TRBD1. The CDR3 loop spans 14 amino acids. V lost 5 bases to trimming and J lost 5 bases; unmatched junction nucleotides: 2. Per germline, CDR1 SNHLY and CDR2 FYNNEI.

The V gene is TRBV7-9, the J gene TRBJ2-7, with D possibly matching TRBD1 (5 bases). The V end was cut by 3 bases, the J end by 7 bases, with 10 bases between. Germline V gives CDR1 SEHNR, CDR2 FQNEAQ (reference sequence). There are 12 residues in the CDR3. The CDR3 DNA follows: TGTGCCAGCAGCTTGCAGGGATGGGAGCAGTACTTC. This codes for CASSLQGWEQYF.

The V call is TRBV5-8, the J call TRBJ2-7, with D possibly being TRBD2 (7 bases). CDR3 length equals 13 residues. Germline loops: CDR1 SGHTS, CDR2 YDEGEE. The V end was cut by 4 bases, the J end by 5 bases, with 13 bases between. CDR3 nucleotide sequence: TGTGCCAGCAGCGTCGGGGGGCGCCACGAGCAGTACTTC. It translates to CASSVGGRHEQYF.

The CDR3 loop reads CASSLSSGRDEQYF. The CDR3 bases are TGTGCCAGCAGTTTGTCTAGCGGGAGAGACGAGCAGTACTTC. J is TRBJ2-7 and V is TRBV27; 10 bases fit TRBD2. The CDR3 loop spans 14 amino acids. V shed 3 bases and J 5 bases; nucleotides not matched to a gene: 4. Germline CDR1 MNHEY, CDR2 SMNVEV (reference sequence).

This chain joins TRBV4-3 and TRBJ1-4; TRBD1 agrees at 8 bases. The germline V gene has CDR1 LGHNA and CDR2 YSLEER. The CDR3 covers 15 residues. J gave up 13 bases and V 0 bases, and 10 bases lay outside the gene matches. The CDR3 nucleotides are TGCGCCAGCAGCCAAGACTCTCGGCAGGGGGCTTCACTGTTTTTT. It encodes CASSQDSRQGASLFF.

The chain has TRBV19 and TRBJ2-3; 7 bases agree with TRBD1. Germline V gene lookup returns CDR1 LNHDA and CDR2 SQIVND (reference sequence). V gave up 4 bases and J gave up 1 base; unmatched junction bases: 5. This CDR3 contains 15 residues. The CDR3 DNA is TGTGCCAGTAGTACGCGACAGGGCCGCACAGATACGCAGTATTTT. Its protein product is CASSTRQGRTDTQYF.

The chain combines TRBV7-9 with TRBJ2-5, with 7 bases identical to TRBD1. Germline V gives CDR1 SEHNR, CDR2 FQNEAQ (reference sequence). This CDR3 region has 14 residues. With V trimmed by 5 bases and J by 4 bases, 7 bases remained unmatched. The CDR3 sequence: CASSGKGAGETQYF. CDR3 DNA: TGTGCCAGCAGCGGGAAGGGGGCGGGAGAGACCCAGTACTTC.

The gene calls are TRBV9 and TRBJ2-1; 9 positions agree with TRBD1. Trimming cost V 4 bases and J 5 bases; bases outside gene matches: 10. The CDR3 covers 16 residues. Germline V gene lookup returns CDR1 SGDLS and CDR2 YYNGEE. In nucleotides, the CDR3 is TGTGCCAGCAGCCTTAGCCGGGACAGGGAGCACAATGAGCAGTTCTTC. It is translated as CASSLSRDREHNEQFF.

The chain has TRBV5-4 and TRBJ2-1; D might be TRBD2 (5 bases). CDR1 and CDR2 (germline): SGHNT, YYREEE (reference sequence). V was pared by 10 bases and J by 1 base, with 12 bases between. The CDR3 length is 13 residues. In DNA form, the CDR3 reads TGTGCCTTCCAGGACTGGTCCTACAATGAGCAGTTCTTC. Protein product: CAFQDWSYNEQFF.

This chain uses TRBV6-6 with TRBJ1-5, with 7 positions matching TRBD1. Trimming removed 4 bases from V and 10 bases from J; junction bases left unmatched: 10. This CDR3 comprises 14 residues. Germline V gene data show CDR1 as MNHNY and CDR2 as SVGAGI (reference sequence). CDR3 sequence: CASSLSGGISPQHF. The CDR3 DNA reads as TGTGCCAGCAGTTTGTCAGGGGGAATCAGCCCCCAGCATTTT.

This sequence joins TRBV19 and TRBJ2-2, with D possibly TRBD1 on 5 matching bases. Trimming left V 0 bases short and J 0 bases short, with 17 bases between. This CDR3 comprises 19 residues. The germline V gene has CDR1 LNHDA and CDR2 SQIVND (reference sequence). The CDR3 region has the DNA TGTGCCAGTAGTATAGATCTATTTCGACAGTTCGCGAACACCGGGGAGCTGTTTTTT. It translates to CASSIDLFRQFANTGELFF.

The chain is built from TRBV27 and TRBJ1-2, with D possibly matching TRBD1 (6 bases). The CDR3 contains 16 residues. V was trimmed by 0 bases and J by 8 bases, leaving 19 bases between them. CDR1 MNHEY and CDR2 SMNVEV come from the germline V gene (reference sequence). The CDR3 spells CASSLSMPGEIVGYTF. DNA of the CDR3: TGTGCCAGCAGTTTATCCATGCCAGGGGAAATCGTCGGCTACACCTTC.

The rearrangement links TRBV9 to TRBJ2-3; 7 positions match TRBD1. CDR3 length: 14 residues. Unmatched junction bases numbered 5, after V lost 1 base and J lost 6 bases. Germline V CDR1 and CDR2: SGDLS, YYNGEE. CDR3 DNA: TGTGCCAGCAGCGTAACAACAGGGGAGGATACGCAGTATTTT. Residues: CASSVTTGEDTQYF.

This clone occurred once. The J gene is TRBJ1-2, the V gene TRBV29-1, with 10 bases fitting TRBD1. The germline CDR1 and CDR2 sequences are SQVTM and ANQGSEA. The CDR3 length is 13 residues. V lost 7 bases, J lost 4 bases, and 6 bases stayed unmatched. In DNA, the CDR3 is TGCAGCGACGGACAGGGGGATACCTATGGCTACACCTTC. It codes for CSDGQGDTYGYTF.

V gene TRBV30 combines with J gene TRBJ1-4; a possible D gene is TRBD1 (6 bases). CDR1 GTSNPN and CDR2 SVGIG come from the germline V gene (reference sequence). Trimming stripped 7 bases from V and 8 bases from J, with 20 bases between. The CDR3 consists of 14 residues. CDR3 nucleotide sequence: TGTGCCTACAACAACAGGGCGGGTGAAGAAAAACTGTTTTTT. It yields the protein CAYNNRAGEEKLFF.

The V call is TRBV29-1, the J call TRBJ2-7; D is possibly TRBD2 (6 bases). Trimming cost V 7 bases and J 5 bases, with 21 bases left between them. The CDR3 is 14 amino acids. Germline CDR1 reads SQVTM; CDR2 reads ANQGSEA. CDR3 in amino acids: CSAGGTVRAHEQYF. DNA for the CDR3: TGCAGCGCCGGTGGGACTGTCAGGGCCCACGAGCAGTACTTC.

The chain joins TRBV28 to TRBJ2-1; 13 nucleotides align to TRBD2. Germline V gene lookup returns CDR1 MDHEN and CDR2 SYDVKM. V trimming: 8 bases; J trimming: 6 bases; junction bases outside the gene matches: 10. The CDR3 length is 16 residues. In nucleotides, the CDR3 is TGTGCCAGCTCGATGATGGGGACTAGCGGGATCAATGAGCAGTTCTTC. Residues: CASSMMGTSGINEQFF.

The genes are TRBV7-2 and TRBJ2-5, with 8 bases matching TRBD2. The germline gives CDR1 SGHTA, CDR2 FQGNSA. The CDR3 loop spans 14 amino acids. The V and J ends lost 2 bases and 4 bases, in that order; junction bases with no gene match: 3. The CDR3 protein is CASSLFLAGETQYF. The CDR3 DNA follows: TGTGCCAGCAGCTTATTCCTAGCGGGAGAGACCCAGTACTTC.

The CDR3 sequence: CASSSPPAGLTWHEQFF. The CDR3 nucleotides are TGTGCCAGCAGTTCGCCTCCGGCGGGACTAACCTGGCATGAGCAGTTCTTC. The chain joins TRBV7-9 to TRBJ2-1; 7 bases map to TRBD2. Germline V gives CDR1 SEHNR, CDR2 FQNEAQ (reference sequence). This CDR3 comprises 17 residues. J was trimmed by 8 bases and V by 6 bases; bases with no gene match: 19.

The chain joins TRBV5-1 to TRBJ2-2; TRBD2 is a possible D gene (5 bases). Germline loops: CDR1 SGHRS, CDR2 YFSETQ. The germline V and J ends were trimmed by 0 bases and 3 bases, with 12 bases remaining between them. This CDR3 comprises 16 residues. CDR3: CASSLGRGTDTGELFF. Written as DNA, the CDR3 is TGCGCCAGCAGCTTGGGTCGGGGAACTGACACCGGGGAGCTGTTTTTT.